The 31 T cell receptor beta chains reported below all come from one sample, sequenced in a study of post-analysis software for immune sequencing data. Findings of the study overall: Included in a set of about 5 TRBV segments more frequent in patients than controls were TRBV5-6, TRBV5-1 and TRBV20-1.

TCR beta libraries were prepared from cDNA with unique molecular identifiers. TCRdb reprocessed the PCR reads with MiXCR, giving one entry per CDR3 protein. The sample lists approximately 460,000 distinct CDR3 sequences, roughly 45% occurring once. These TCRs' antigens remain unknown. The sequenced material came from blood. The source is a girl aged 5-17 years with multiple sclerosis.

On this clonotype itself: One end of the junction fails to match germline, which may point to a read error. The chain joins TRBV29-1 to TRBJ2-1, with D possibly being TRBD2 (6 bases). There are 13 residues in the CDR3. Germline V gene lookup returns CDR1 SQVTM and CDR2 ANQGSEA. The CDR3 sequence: CSVAGDSDNEQFF. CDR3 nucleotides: TGCAGCGTGGCCGGGGACTCCGACAATGAGCAGTTCTTC.

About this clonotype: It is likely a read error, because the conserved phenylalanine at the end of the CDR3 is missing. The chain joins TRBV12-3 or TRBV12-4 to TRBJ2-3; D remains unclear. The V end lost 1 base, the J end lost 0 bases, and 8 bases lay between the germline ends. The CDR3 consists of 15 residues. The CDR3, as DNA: TGTGCCAGCAGTTTAGGCGGTGCGAGCACAGATACGCAGTATTCT. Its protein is CASSLGGASTDTQYS.

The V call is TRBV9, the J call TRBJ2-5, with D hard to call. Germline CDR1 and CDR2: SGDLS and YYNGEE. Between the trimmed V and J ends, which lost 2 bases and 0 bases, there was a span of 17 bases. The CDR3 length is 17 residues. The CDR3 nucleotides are TGTGCCAGCAGCGTCCACCCCGGGCTAACGTACCAAGAGACCCAGTACTTC. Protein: CASSVHPGLTYQETQYF.

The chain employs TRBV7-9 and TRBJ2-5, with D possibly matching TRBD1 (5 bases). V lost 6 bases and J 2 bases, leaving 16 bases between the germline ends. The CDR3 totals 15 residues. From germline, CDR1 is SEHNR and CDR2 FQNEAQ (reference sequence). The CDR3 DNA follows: TGTGCCAGCAGTAAGGGGCAGGGAAAACAAGAGACCCAGTACTTC. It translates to CASSKGQGKQETQYF.

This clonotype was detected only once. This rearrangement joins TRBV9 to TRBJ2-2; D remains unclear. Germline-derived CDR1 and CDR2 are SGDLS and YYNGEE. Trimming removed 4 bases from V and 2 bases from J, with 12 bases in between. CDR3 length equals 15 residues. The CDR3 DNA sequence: TGTGCCAGCAGCCCCCGCCAGGACAACACCGGGGAGCTGTTTTTT. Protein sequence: CASSPRQDNTGELFF.

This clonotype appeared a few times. Here the CDR3 reads CASGVLAGGYNEQFF. In nucleotides, the CDR3 is TGTGCCAGCGGGGTACTAGCGGGAGGGTACAATGAGCAGTTCTTC. The rearrangement joins TRBV7-2 to TRBJ2-1; 13 positions match TRBD2. V lost 8 bases to trimming and J lost 4 bases; unmatched junction nucleotides: 5. The CDR3 is 15 residues long. Germline loops: CDR1 SGHTA, CDR2 FQGNSA.

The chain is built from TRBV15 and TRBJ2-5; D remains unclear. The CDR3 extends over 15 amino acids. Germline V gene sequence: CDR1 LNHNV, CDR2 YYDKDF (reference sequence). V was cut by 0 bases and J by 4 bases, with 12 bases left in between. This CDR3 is CATSRDIRASETQYF. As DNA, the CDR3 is TGTGCCACCAGCAGAGATATCCGAGCGTCAGAGACCCAGTACTTC. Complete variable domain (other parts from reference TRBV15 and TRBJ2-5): DAMVIQNPRYQVTQFGKPVTLSCSQTLNHNVMYWYQQKSSQAPKLLFHYYDKDFNNEADTPDNFQSRRPNTSFCFLDIRSPGLGDTAMYLCATSRDIRASETQYFGPGTRLLVL.

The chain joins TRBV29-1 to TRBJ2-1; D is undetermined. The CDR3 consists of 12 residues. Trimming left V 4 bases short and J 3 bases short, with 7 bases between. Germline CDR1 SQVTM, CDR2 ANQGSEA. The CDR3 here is CSVAENYNEQFF. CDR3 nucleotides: TGCAGCGTTGCTGAAAACTACAATGAGCAGTTCTTC.

The CDR3 region is CASSPTSQVRYSEQFF. The CDR3 bases are TGTGCCAGCAGCCCCACCTCCCAGGTTAGGTATAGTGAGCAGTTCTTC. J is TRBJ2-1 and V is TRBV12-3 or TRBV12-4; D gene ambiguous. The CDR3 is made up of 16 amino acids. V lost 6 bases, J lost 9 bases, and 24 bases lay in between.

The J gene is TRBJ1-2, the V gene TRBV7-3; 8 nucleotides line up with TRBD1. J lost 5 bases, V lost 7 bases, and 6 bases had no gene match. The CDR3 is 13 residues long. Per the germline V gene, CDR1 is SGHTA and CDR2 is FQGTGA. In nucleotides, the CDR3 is TGTGCCAGCAACCTAACAGGGGGTTATGGCTACACCTTC. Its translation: CASNLTGGYGYTF.

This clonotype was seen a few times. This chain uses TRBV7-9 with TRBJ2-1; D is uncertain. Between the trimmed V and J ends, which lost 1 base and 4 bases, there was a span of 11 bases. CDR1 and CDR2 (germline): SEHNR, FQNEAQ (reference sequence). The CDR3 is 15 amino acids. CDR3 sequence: CASSLERVRYNEQFF. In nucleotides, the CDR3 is TGTGCCAGCAGCTTAGAGCGTGTTCGGTACAATGAGCAGTTCTTC.

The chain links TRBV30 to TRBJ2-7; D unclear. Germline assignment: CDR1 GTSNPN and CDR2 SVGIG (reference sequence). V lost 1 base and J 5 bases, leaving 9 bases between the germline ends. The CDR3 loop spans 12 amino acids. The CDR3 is CAWSGQSHEQYF. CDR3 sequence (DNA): TGTGCCTGGAGTGGGCAGTCCCACGAGCAGTACTTC.

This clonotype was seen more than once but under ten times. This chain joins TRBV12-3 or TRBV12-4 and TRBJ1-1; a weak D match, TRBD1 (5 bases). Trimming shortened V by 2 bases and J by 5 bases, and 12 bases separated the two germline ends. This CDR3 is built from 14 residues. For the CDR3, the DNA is TGTGCCAGCAGTTTACTAGGGGCGGGTACTGAAGCTTTCTTT. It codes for CASSLLGAGTEAFF.

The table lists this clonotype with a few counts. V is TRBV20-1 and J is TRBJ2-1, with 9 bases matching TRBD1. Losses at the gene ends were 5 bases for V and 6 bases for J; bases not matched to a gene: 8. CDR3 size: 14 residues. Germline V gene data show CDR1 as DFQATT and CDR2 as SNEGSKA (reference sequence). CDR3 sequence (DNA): TGCAGTGCTGCCATTGGGACAGGGCGCAATGAGCAGTTCTTC. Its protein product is CSAAIGTGRNEQFF.

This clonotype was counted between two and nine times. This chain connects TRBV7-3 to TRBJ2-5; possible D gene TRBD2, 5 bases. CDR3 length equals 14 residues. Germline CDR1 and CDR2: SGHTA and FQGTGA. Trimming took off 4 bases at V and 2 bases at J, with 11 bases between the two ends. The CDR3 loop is CASSSGLIQETQYF. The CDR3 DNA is TGTGCCAGCAGCTCCGGACTGATACAAGAGACCCAGTACTTC. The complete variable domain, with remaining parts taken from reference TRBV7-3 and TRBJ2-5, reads GAGVSQTPSNKVTEKGKYVELRCDPISGHTALYWYRQSLGQGPEFLIYFQGTGAADDSGLPNDRFFAVRPEGSVSTLKIQRTERGDSAVYLCASSSGLIQETQYFGPGTRLLVL.

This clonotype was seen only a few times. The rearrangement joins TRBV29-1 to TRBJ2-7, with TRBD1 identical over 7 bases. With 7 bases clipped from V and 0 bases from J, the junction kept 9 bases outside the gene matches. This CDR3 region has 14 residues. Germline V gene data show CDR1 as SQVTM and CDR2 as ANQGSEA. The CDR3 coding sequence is TGCAGCGCCTCCGTAGGACAGGTCTCCTACGAGCAGTACTTC. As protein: CSASVGQVSYEQYF.

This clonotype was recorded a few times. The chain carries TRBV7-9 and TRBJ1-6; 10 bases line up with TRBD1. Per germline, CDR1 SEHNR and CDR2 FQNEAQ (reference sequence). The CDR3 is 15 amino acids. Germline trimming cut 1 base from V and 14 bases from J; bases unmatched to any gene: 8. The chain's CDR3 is CASSLGGTGEIALHF. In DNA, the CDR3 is TGTGCCAGCAGCTTAGGCGGGACAGGGGAGATCGCCCTCCACTTT.

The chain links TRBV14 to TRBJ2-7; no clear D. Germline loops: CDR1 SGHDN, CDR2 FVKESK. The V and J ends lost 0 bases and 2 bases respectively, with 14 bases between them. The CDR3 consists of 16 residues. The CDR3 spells CASSQDLDFQTYEQYF. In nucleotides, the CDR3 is TGTGCCAGCAGCCAAGATCTAGACTTTCAGACCTACGAGCAGTACTTC.

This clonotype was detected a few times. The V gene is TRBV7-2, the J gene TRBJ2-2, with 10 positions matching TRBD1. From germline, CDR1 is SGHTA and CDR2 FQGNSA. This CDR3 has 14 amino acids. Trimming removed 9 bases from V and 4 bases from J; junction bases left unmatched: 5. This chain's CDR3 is CASRRDRGTGELFF. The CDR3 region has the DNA TGTGCCAGTCGACGGGACAGGGGCACCGGGGAGCTGTTTTTT.

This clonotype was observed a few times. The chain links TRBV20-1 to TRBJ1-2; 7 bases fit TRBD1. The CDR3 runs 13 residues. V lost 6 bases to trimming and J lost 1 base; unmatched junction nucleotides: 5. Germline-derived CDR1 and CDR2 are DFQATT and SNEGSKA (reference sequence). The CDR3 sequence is CSASGQNNYGYTF. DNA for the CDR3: TGCAGTGCGTCGGGACAGAATAACTATGGCTACACCTTC.

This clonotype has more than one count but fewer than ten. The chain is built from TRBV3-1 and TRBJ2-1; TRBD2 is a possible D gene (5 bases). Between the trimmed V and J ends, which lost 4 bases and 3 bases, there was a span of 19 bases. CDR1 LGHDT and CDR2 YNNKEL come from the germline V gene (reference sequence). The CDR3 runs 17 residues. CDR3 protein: CASSLTPNRGFYNEQFF. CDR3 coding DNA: TGTGCCAGCAGCCTAACTCCCAATAGAGGGTTCTACAATGAGCAGTTCTTC.

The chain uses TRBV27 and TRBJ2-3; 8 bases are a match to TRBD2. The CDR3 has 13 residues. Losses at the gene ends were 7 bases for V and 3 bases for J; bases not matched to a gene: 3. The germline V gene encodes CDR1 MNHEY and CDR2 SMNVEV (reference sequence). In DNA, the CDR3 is TGTGCCAGCAAGGGACTAGGGACAGATACGCAGTATTTT. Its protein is CASKGLGTDTQYF.

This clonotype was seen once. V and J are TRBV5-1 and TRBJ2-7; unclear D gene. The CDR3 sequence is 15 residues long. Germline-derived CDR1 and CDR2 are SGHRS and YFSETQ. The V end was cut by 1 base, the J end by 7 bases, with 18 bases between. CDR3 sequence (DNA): TGCGCCAGCAGCTTGTCGGGCACGGAAGTGGGGGAGCAGTACTTC. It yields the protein CASSLSGTEVGEQYF.

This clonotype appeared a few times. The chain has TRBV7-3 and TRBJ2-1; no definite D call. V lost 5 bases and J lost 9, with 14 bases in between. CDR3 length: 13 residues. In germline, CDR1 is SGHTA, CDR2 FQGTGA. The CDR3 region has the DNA TGTGCCAGCAGCACCACGGTGTATGCTGAGCAGTTCTTC. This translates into CASSTTVYAEQFF.

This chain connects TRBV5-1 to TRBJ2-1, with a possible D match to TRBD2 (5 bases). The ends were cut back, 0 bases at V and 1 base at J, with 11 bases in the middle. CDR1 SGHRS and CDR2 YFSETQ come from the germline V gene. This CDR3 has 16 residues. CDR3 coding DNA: TGCGCCAGCAGCTTGGCGGGGTTACTGTCCTACAATGAGCAGTTCTTC. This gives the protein CASSLAGLLSYNEQFF.

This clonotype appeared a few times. CDR3 amino acids: CASSSRDRKNYGYTF. The CDR3 DNA is TGTGCCAGCAGCAGCCGGGACAGAAAGAACTATGGCTACACCTTC. V and J are TRBV3-1 and TRBJ1-2; 7 nucleotides align to TRBD1. The CDR3 has 15 residues. CDR1 and CDR2 from the germline V gene are LGHDT and YNNKEL (reference sequence). Trimming took 5 bases from V and 2 from J; bases not matched to a gene: 8.

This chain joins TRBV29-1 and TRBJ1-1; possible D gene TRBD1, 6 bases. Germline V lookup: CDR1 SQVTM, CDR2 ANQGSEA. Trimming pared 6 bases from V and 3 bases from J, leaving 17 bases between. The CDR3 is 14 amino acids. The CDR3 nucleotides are TGCAGCGTCCTCGGACAGCCAGGGGACACTGAAGCTTTCTTT. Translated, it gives CSVLGQPGDTEAFF. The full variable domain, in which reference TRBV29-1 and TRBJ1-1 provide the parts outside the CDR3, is SAVISQKPSRDICQRGTSLTIQCQVDSQVTMMFWYRQQPGQSLTLIATANQGSEATYESGFVIDKFPISRPNLTFSTLTVSNMSPEDSSIYLCSVLGQPGDTEAFFGQGTRLTVV.

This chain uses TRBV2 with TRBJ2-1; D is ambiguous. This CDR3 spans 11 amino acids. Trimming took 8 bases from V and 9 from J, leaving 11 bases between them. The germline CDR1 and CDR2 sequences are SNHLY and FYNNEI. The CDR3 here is CASHETGEQFF. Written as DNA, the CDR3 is TGTGCCAGCCACGAGACCGGTGAGCAGTTCTTC.

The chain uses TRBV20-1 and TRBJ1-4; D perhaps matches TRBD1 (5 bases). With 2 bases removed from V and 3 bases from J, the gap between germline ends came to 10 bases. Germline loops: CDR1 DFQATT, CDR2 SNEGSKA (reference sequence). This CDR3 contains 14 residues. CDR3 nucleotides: TGCAGTGCTAGACGGGGCGAGGCTAATGAAAAACTGTTTTTT. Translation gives CSARRGEANEKLFF.

The CDR3 nucleotides are TGCGCCAGCAGCTTGGCAGCACCCTACAATGAGCAGTTCTTC. This gives the protein CASSLAAPYNEQFF. The V and J genes are TRBV5-1 and TRBJ2-1; D is uncertain. Germline CDR1 SGHRS, CDR2 YFSETQ. The V end lost 0 bases, the J end lost 2 bases, and 6 bases lay between the germline ends. There are 14 residues in the CDR3. The complete variable domain, with remaining parts taken from reference TRBV5-1 and TRBJ2-1, reads KAGVTQTPRYLIKTRGQQVTLSCSPISGHRSVSWYQQTPGQGLQFLFEYFSETQRNKGNFPGRFSGRQFSNSRSEMNVSTLELGDSALYLCASSLAAPYNEQFFGPGTRLTVL.

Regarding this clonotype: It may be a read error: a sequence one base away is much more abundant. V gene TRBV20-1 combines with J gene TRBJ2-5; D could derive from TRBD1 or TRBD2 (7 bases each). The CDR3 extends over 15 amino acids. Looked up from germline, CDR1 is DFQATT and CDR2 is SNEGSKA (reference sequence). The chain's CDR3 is CGASPAGGEQETQYF. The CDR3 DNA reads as TGCGGTGCTAGCCCCGCAGGGGGGGAACAAGAGACCCAGTACTTC.